Presented here are 23 T cell receptor beta chains from one specimen sequenced in a study of blood T cell repertoires in COVID-19. The data were produced by immunoSEQ multiplex PCR, yet TCRdb's version contains in-frame clones alone and is incomplete. In the table there are about 220,000 clones, 82% of which are singletons. Sequencing was done on a sample of peripheral blood. The receptor source for this set is a woman aged 70-85 years with acute or convalescent COVID-19.

In this sample, this clone turned up a few times. V gene TRBV7-9 combines with J gene TRBJ1-6, with a tentative D call TRBD1 (5 bases). Germline V gives CDR1 SEHNR, CDR2 FQNEAQ (reference sequence). The V end was cut by 4 bases, the J end by 4 bases, with 11 bases between. The CDR3 has 15 residues. The CDR3, as DNA: TGTGCCAGCAGCTCGGCGGGACGGTATAATTCACCCCTCCACTTT. The encoded protein is CASSSAGRYNSPLHF.

The chain carries TRBV4-2 and TRBJ2-5; D gene ambiguous. The CDR3 loop spans 13 amino acids. CDR1 and CDR2 from the germline V gene are LGHNA and YNFKEQ. Trimming removed 0 bases at V and 1 base at J, with 3 bases between. In DNA form, the CDR3 reads TGTGCCAGCAGCCAAGACGGCCAAGAGACCCAGTACTTC. It is translated as CASSQDGQETQYF.

The chain joins TRBV6-6 to TRBJ2-1; 7 nucleotides align to TRBD1. CDR1 and CDR2 (germline): MNHNY, SVGAGI (reference sequence). The V gene end was trimmed by 5 bases and the J gene end by 6 bases; junction bases not matched to a gene: 7. There are 14 residues in the CDR3. This CDR3 is CASSNPTGSNEQFF. The CDR3 DNA reads TGTGCCAGCAGTAACCCGACAGGGTCCAATGAGCAGTTCTTC.

The V call is TRBV27, the J call TRBJ2-4; 7 bases are shared with TRBD1. The length of the CDR3 is 17 residues. V lost 8 bases and J lost 0; bases outside the gene matches: 13. Per the germline V gene, CDR1 is MNHEY and CDR2 is SMNVEV (reference sequence). CDR3: CASSRQGGTIAKNIQYF. The CDR3, as DNA: TGTGCCAGCTCCAGACAGGGCGGTACTATAGCCAAAAACATTCAGTACTTC.

The chain combines TRBV7-8 with TRBJ1-5; D is unclear. Trimming stripped 1 base from V and 0 bases from J, with 7 bases between. Germline CDR1 SGHVS, CDR2 FQNEAQ. The CDR3 length is 15 residues. The CDR3 DNA reads TGTGCCAGCAGCTTAGAAGCACGTAGCAATCAGCCCCAGCATTTT. Its protein product is CASSLEARSNQPQHF.

The chain combines TRBV30 with TRBJ1-2; D uncertain. The CDR3 spans 17 residues. Germline V gives CDR1 GTSNPN, CDR2 SVGIG (reference sequence). V was cut by 0 bases and J by 3 bases, with 20 bases left in between. The CDR3 region is CAWSVIGRRRGDYGYTF. The CDR3, as DNA: TGTGCCTGGAGTGTAATAGGGAGGAGAAGAGGCGACTATGGCTACACCTTC.

The chain recombines TRBV4-1 with TRBJ1-1, with D hard to call. Germline values: CDR1 MGHRA, CDR2 YSYEKL. Trimming removed 4 bases at V and 7 bases at J, with 13 bases between. The CDR3 consists of 13 residues. For the CDR3, the DNA is TGCGCCAGCAGCCCTGATCTATTTCTTGAAGCTTTCTTT. It yields the protein CASSPDLFLEAFF.

In its sample, this clone was seen once. The V gene is TRBV19, the J gene TRBJ1-2, with 10 bases lining up with TRBD1. Losses at the gene ends were 2 bases for V and 3 bases for J; bases not matched to a gene: 6. Germline CDR1 reads LNHDA; CDR2 reads SQIVND (reference sequence). This CDR3 is built from 16 residues. This chain's CDR3 is CASSILTGGSYYGYTF. The CDR3 DNA reads as TGTGCCAGTAGTATACTGACAGGGGGCTCTTACTATGGCTACACCTTC.

The chain employs TRBV7-2 and TRBJ2-7; 9 nucleotides match TRBD2. CDR3 size: 15 residues. With V trimmed by 1 base and J by 3 bases, 4 bases remained unmatched. Germline loops: CDR1 SGHTA, CDR2 FQGNSA. The CDR3 DNA follows: TGTGCCAGCAGCTTAGATGTTAGCGGGGGCTACGAGCAGTACTTC. This sequence encodes CASSLDVSGGYEQYF.

The rearrangement joins TRBV6-1 to TRBJ1-3, with 7 bases identical to TRBD1. The CDR3 has 14 amino acids. J lost 13 bases, V lost 1 base, and 10 bases had no gene match. Per germline, CDR1 MNHNS and CDR2 SASEGT. In nucleotides, the CDR3 is TGTGCCAGCAGTGAAGTTGGAGGGGGCTCGGATATATATTTT. It codes for CASSEVGGGSDIYF.

This chain connects TRBV5-1 to TRBJ1-1, with 7 bases aligning to TRBD1. This CDR3 contains 14 residues. The germline V gene has CDR1 SGHRS and CDR2 YFSETQ. The trim removed 2 bases at V and 5 bases at J, leaving 6 bases unmatched. CDR3 region: CASSFDRAGTEAFF. In nucleotides, the CDR3 is TGCGCCAGCAGCTTCGACAGGGCGGGAACTGAAGCTTTCTTT.

Points on this clone: Additional DNA sequences in this sample encode the identical CDR3. The chain is built from TRBV7-2 and TRBJ1-5, with D perhaps matching TRBD1 (5 bases). In germline, CDR1 is SGHTA, CDR2 FQGNSA. V was clipped by 2 bases and J by 4 bases, with 6 bases between them. The CDR3 totals 13 residues. This CDR3 is CASSLQGNQPQHF. In nucleotides, the CDR3 is TGTGCCAGCAGCTTACAGGGTAATCAGCCCCAGCATTTT. Combining the CDR3 with reference TRBV7-2 and TRBJ1-5 gives the whole variable domain GAGVSQSPSNKVTEKGKDVELRCDPISGHTALYWYRQSLGQGLEFLIYFQGNSAPDKSGLPSDRFSAERTGGSVSTLTIQRTQQEDSAVYLCASSLQGNQPQHFGDGTRLSIL.

The chain employs TRBV24-1 and TRBJ1-5; D ambiguous. Germline V gene sequence: CDR1 KGHDR, CDR2 SFDVKD. The CDR3 spans 14 residues. The V end was cut by 4 bases, the J end by 9 bases, with 15 bases between. CDR3 residues: CATSELDGEGPQHF. CDR3 DNA sequence: TGTGCCACCAGTGAATTGGACGGGGAAGGGCCCCAGCATTTT.

The chain links TRBV3-1 (or the pseudogene TRBV3-2) to TRBJ2-2; a weak D match, TRBD1 (5 bases). This CDR3 region has 16 residues. With 0 bases removed from V and 2 bases from J, the gap between germline ends came to 10 bases. CDR1 and CDR2 from the germline V gene are LGHDT and YNNKEL (reference sequence). The CDR3 spells CASSQERQGNTGELFF. DNA of the CDR3: TGTGCCAGCAGCCAAGAGCGCCAGGGAAACACCGGGGAGCTGTTTTTT.

J is TRBJ1-1 and V is TRBV15; 7 nucleotides agree with TRBD1. V lost 1 base to trimming and J lost 3 bases; unmatched junction nucleotides: 11. The CDR3 contains 17 residues. Germline loops: CDR1 LNHNV, CDR2 YYDKDF (reference sequence). The CDR3 coding sequence is TGTGCCACCAGCAGAGCCCCTTTGACAGGGCGGTACACTGAAGCTTTCTTT. Translated, it gives CATSRAPLTGRYTEAFF.

As regards this clone: At the DNA level, this CDR3 is encoded by other sequences in the same sample as well. The chain couples TRBV7-2 to TRBJ2-5; 7 bases fit TRBD1. CDR3 length: 13 amino acids. Germline V gene sequence: CDR1 SGHTA, CDR2 FQGNSA. Trimming cost V 6 bases and J 5 bases; bases outside gene matches: 6. The CDR3: CASSLGQVETQYF. CDR3 nucleotides: TGTGCCAGCAGTCTCGGACAGGTGGAGACCCAGTACTTC.

This clone was counted only a few times. The chain employs TRBV19 and TRBJ2-3; 9 bases map to TRBD1. The CDR3 totals 15 residues. The germline gives CDR1 LNHDA, CDR2 SQIVND (reference sequence). Trimming removed 6 bases from V and 3 bases from J; junction bases left unmatched: 7. The DNA of the CDR3 is TGTGCCAGTAGCACCGGGACAGGGTATACAGATACGCAGTATTTT. It encodes CASSTGTGYTDTQYF.

The chain carries TRBV4-2 and TRBJ2-5, with no clear D. The germline V gene encodes CDR1 LGHNA and CDR2 YNFKEQ. There are 13 residues in the CDR3. Between the trimmed V and J ends, which lost 3 bases and 5 bases, there was a span of 10 bases. CDR3 amino acids: CASSQAEEETQYF. CDR3 coding DNA: TGTGCCAGCAGCCAGGCAGAGGAGGAGACCCAGTACTTC.

V gene TRBV6-5 combines with J gene TRBJ1-2; TRBD1 matches at 8 bases. J was trimmed by 8 bases and V by 6 bases; bases with no gene match: 8. The CDR3 runs 13 residues. CDR1 MNHEY and CDR2 SVGAGI come from the germline V gene. The CDR3 DNA reads as TGTGCCAGCAGGGAGACAGGGGCTGCGGGCTACACCTTC. This encodes CASRETGAAGYTF.

The gene calls are TRBV10-1 and TRBJ1-6; 7 nucleotides agree with TRBD1. V lost 0 bases, J lost 6 bases, and 2 bases stayed unmatched. There are 15 residues in the CDR3. Germline CDR1 reads WNHNN; CDR2 reads SYGVQD (reference sequence). The CDR3: CASSESGQINSPLHF. DNA for the CDR3: TGCGCCAGCAGTGAGTCGGGACAGATTAATTCACCCCTCCACTTT.

This chain connects TRBV19 to TRBJ1-3; D remains ambiguous. Trimming shortened V by 7 bases and J by 0 bases, and 10 bases separated the two germline ends. From germline, CDR1 is LNHDA and CDR2 SQIVND (reference sequence). The CDR3 has 14 residues. Here the CDR3 reads CASTPQSSGNTIYF. The CDR3, as DNA: TGTGCCAGTACCCCACAGTCCTCTGGAAACACCATATATTTT.

V gene TRBV28 combines with J gene TRBJ2-4; 8 bases are a match to TRBD1. The CDR3 covers 16 residues. The V segment lost 6 bases and the J segment 0 bases; nucleotides outside the gene matches: 7. Germline V gene data show CDR1 as MDHEN and CDR2 as SYDVKM. CDR3 protein: CASSLAGTGAKNIQYF. CDR3 bases: TGTGCCAGCAGCCTGGCGGGGACAGGAGCCAAAAACATTCAGTACTTC.

The V call is TRBV4-2, the J call TRBJ1-5, with D maybe TRBD1 (5 bases). This CDR3 is built from 15 residues. V lost 0 bases and J 7 bases, leaving 13 bases between the germline ends. Looked up from germline, CDR1 is LGHNA and CDR2 is YNFKEQ. CDR3 loop: CASSQERQGYQPQHF. In DNA, the CDR3 is TGTGCCAGCAGCCAAGAACGGCAGGGCTACCAGCCCCAGCATTTT.